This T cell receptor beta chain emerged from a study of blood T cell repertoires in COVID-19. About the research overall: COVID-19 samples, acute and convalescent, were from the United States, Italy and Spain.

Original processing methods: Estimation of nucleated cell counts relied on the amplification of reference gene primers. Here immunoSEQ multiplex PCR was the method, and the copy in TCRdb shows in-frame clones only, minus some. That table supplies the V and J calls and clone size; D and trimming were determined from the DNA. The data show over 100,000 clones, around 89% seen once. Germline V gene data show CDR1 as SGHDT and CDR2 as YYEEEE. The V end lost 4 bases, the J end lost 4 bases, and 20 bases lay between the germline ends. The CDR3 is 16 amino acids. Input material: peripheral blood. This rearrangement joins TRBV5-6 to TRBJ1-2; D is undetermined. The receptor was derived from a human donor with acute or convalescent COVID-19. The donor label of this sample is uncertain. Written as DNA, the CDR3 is TGTGCCAGCAGCCCGCGGGGAGAGCCCCACCCCTATGGCTACACCTTC. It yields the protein CASSPRGEPHPYGYTF.